Ten or more counts support the clone carrying this TCR beta chain. Its antigen is still unknown. This CDR3 contains 15 residues. Germline CDR1 MNHEY, CDR2 SVGAGI. V gave up 8 bases and J gave up 2 bases; unmatched junction bases: 10. This record belongs to a study of neurological immune-mediated disorders. Healthy controls were blood bank volunteers in Maryland, USA. 5'RACE employing 10-nucleotide random UMIs yielded the cDNA. Using its own MiXCR run on the 5' RACE reads, TCRdb lists one record per CDR3 protein. The sample has about 44,000 distinct CDR3 sequences; about 6% are singletons. General study points: No CDR3 amino acid sequences recurred among expanded clones across subjects, suggesting private repertoires in all groups.

The source is a woman aged 40 to 55 in good health. The J gene is TRBJ2-3, the V gene TRBV6-5; 7 nucleotides align to TRBD1. Sequencing used CD4+ T cells from blood. In DNA, the CDR3 is TGTGCCAGCGGGTCCACAGGGGTAGACACAGATACGCAGTATTTT. As protein: CASGSTGVDTDTQYF.